Listed below are T cell receptor beta chains from one sample, sequenced in a study of early T cells in non-severe SARS-CoV-2 infection. TCRdb ran MiXCR on the 5' RACE reads and lists one entry per CDR3 protein. The sample records about 80,000 distinct CDR3 sequences, over 9.5% being singletons. The material sequenced was whole blood. These receptors all come from an adult who was a healthcare worker with PCR-confirmed SARS-CoV-2 infection or an uninfected control (not recorded which). The CDR3 runs from the conserved cysteine through the conserved F or W. A D gene is named only where the DNA matches it firmly. A clone size is listed for some rows: how often the clone was seen (once, few, many), or a class if it is expanded.

d_call: NA; j_call: TRBJ2-7; clone_size: many; v_call: TRBV29-1; cdr3_nt: TGCAGCGTGTGGGTAGGGTACGAGCAGTACTTC; cdr3_aa: CSVWVGYEQYF
d_call: NA; j_call: TRBJ2-3; clone_size: many; v_call: TRBV12-3/TRBV12-4; cdr3_nt: TGTGCCAGCAGTGTGGGGGGAAGCACAGATACGCAGTATTTT; cdr3_aa: CASSVGGSTDTQYF
d_call: TRBD2; j_call: TRBJ2-7; clone_size: NA; v_call: TRBV28; cdr3_nt: TGTGCCAGCAGCTGGGGCGGGAGGGAATACGAGCAGTACTTC; cdr3_aa: CASSWGGREYEQYF
d_call: NA; j_call: TRBJ2-1; clone_size: NA; v_call: TRBV4-1; cdr3_nt: TGCGCCAGCAGCCAAGAGACCCACCGAGGGATTGAGCAGTTCTTC; cdr3_aa: CASSQETHRGIEQFF
d_call: NA; j_call: TRBJ2-3; clone_size: few; v_call: TRBV29-1; cdr3_nt: TGCAGCGTTGAGGATGTCGGGGGAGATACGCAGTATTTT; cdr3_aa: CSVEDVGGDTQYF
d_call: NA; j_call: TRBJ1-6; clone_size: NA; v_call: TRBV27; cdr3_nt: TGTGCCAGCAGCTCCCGGTTCGGTTCACCCCTCCACTTT; cdr3_aa: CASSSRFGSPLHF
d_call: NA; j_call: TRBJ2-7; clone_size: NA; v_call: TRBV28; cdr3_nt: TGTGCCAGCAGTTTAGGAAGGTCCTCGGGACGAAAGGAGCAGTACTTC; cdr3_aa: CASSLGRSSGRKEQYF
d_call: TRBD1; j_call: TRBJ1-2; clone_size: many; v_call: TRBV24-1; cdr3_nt: TGTGCCACCAGTGGCCCGGGACAGGGCTATGGCTACACCTTC; cdr3_aa: CATSGPGQGYGYTF
d_call: TRBD1; j_call: TRBJ1-5; clone_size: few; v_call: TRBV27; cdr3_nt: TGTGCCAGCAGTCCCCGGACAGGGGGCATGAGCAATCAGCCCCAGCATTTT; cdr3_aa: CASSPRTGGMSNQPQHF
d_call: TRBD1; j_call: TRBJ2-7; clone_size: many; v_call: TRBV28; cdr3_nt: TGTGCCAGCAGTTTGCCCCCGGGACAGGGGGGTCACGAGCAGTACTTC; cdr3_aa: CASSLPPGQGGHEQYF
d_call: TRBD2; j_call: TRBJ2-1; clone_size: many; v_call: TRBV20-1; cdr3_nt: TGCAGTGGCCTAGCGGGAGGATCCTACAATGAGCAGTTCTTC; cdr3_aa: CSGLAGGSYNEQFF
d_call: NA; j_call: TRBJ2-1; clone_size: NA; v_call: TRBV20-1; cdr3_nt: TGCAGTGCTAGAGATTGGGGAGCATCTGGTGAGCAGTTCTTC; cdr3_aa: CSARDWGASGEQFF
d_call: NA; j_call: TRBJ1-1; clone_size: many; v_call: TRBV29-1; cdr3_nt: TGCAGCGTTGATCTAGGAAGTCCGGGGACTGAAGCTTTCTTT; cdr3_aa: CSVDLGSPGTEAFF
d_call: TRBD2; j_call: TRBJ2-5; clone_size: NA; v_call: TRBV20-1; cdr3_nt: TGCAGTGCCACCCAGAGGACTAGCGGGAGAGAGACCCAGTACTTC; cdr3_aa: CSATQRTSGRETQYF